A selection of T cell receptor beta chains follows, all from one sample in a study of blood T cell repertoires in COVID-19. Here immunoSEQ multiplex PCR was the method, and the copy in TCRdb shows in-frame clones only, minus some. This table has about 370,000 clones, approximately 87% appearing once. The specimen was peripheral blood. Source of these receptors: a woman aged 25 to 39 with COVID-19, enrolled during active disease. Each CDR3 is given with its conserved first and last residue. A D gene is named only where the DNA matches it firmly. Clone sizes are given selectively: once, few, many, or a class where the clone is expanded.

clone size	V gene	D gene	J gene	CDR3 protein	CDR3 DNA
NA	TRBV24-1	TRBD2	TRBJ2-1	CATSDLPSGGEQFF	TGTGCCACCAGTGATTTGCCTAGCGGGGGTGAGCAGTTCTTC
once	TRBV28	NA	TRBJ2-5	CASGPGVASSQSDF	TGTGCCAGCGGCCCGGGGGTCGCTAGCTCTCAATCTGACTTC
NA	TRBV9	TRBD1	TRBJ2-2	CASSSDSGQFANTGELFF	TGTGCCAGCAGCTCTGACTCGGGACAGTTCGCGAACACCGGGGAGCTGTTTTTT
NA	TRBV13	NA	TRBJ1-1	CASSQNSADTEAFF	TGTGCCAGCAGCCAAAATTCAGCGGACACTGAAGCTTTCTTT
NA	TRBV5-6	NA	TRBJ1-5	CASSLFASSSNQPQHF	TGTGCCAGCAGCTTGTTTGCATCCAGTAGCAATCAGCCCCAGCATTTT
NA	TRBV5-4	NA	TRBJ1-1	CASSPGAMNTEAFF	TGTGCCAGCAGCCCAGGGGCGATGAACACTGAAGCTTTCTTT
NA	TRBV6-2/TRBV6-3	TRBD1	TRBJ2-3	CASSKGQARTDTQYF	TGTGCCAGCAGCAAAGGACAGGCGCGCACAGATACGCAGTATTTT
NA	TRBV10-3	TRBD1	TRBJ1-6	CAIKDDRGESPLHF	TGTGCCATCAAAGACGACAGGGGGGAATCACCCCTCCACTTT
NA	TRBV15	TRBD2	TRBJ2-1	CATSRGLAGKINEQFF	TGTGCCACCAGCAGAGGACTAGCGGGAAAAATCAATGAGCAGTTCTTC
once	TRBV7-8	TRBD2	TRBJ2-7	CASRTSGNYEQYF	TGTGCCAGCAGGACTAGCGGGAACTACGAGCAGTACTTC
NA	TRBV4-3	NA	TRBJ2-3	CASSQESGDTDTQYF	TGCGCCAGCAGCCAAGAGTCAGGGGACACAGATACGCAGTATTTT
few	TRBV19	NA	TRBJ2-2	CASSYGLWSGELFF	TGTGCCAGTAGTTATGGCCTCTGGAGCGGGGAGCTGTTTTTT
NA	TRBV7-2	NA	TRBJ2-7	CASSSKAGNYEQYF	TGTGCCAGCAGCTCCAAAGCGGGTAACTACGAGCAGTACTTC
once	TRBV5-1	TRBD1	TRBJ2-7	CASSLKGADEQYF	TGCGCCAGCAGCTTGAAGGGGGCCGACGAGCAGTACTTC
NA	TRBV7-2	NA	TRBJ2-7	CASSPLGVSYEQYF	TGTGCCAGCAGCCCTCTGGGAGTGTCCTACGAGCAGTACTTC
NA	TRBV18	NA	TRBJ2-3	CASSPPSGGTDTQYF	TGTGCCAGCTCACCACCATCCGGGGGCACAGATACGCAGTATTTT
NA	TRBV6-6	NA	TRBJ1-1	CASGRNTEAFF	TGTGCCAGCGGGAGGAACACTGAAGCTTTCTTT
NA	TRBV27	TRBD2	TRBJ2-7	CASSYSGRANYEQYF	TGTGCCAGCAGCTATAGCGGGAGGGCGAACTACGAGCAGTACTTC
NA	TRBV19	NA	TRBJ2-7	CASKEWDTDSYEQYF	TGTGCCAGTAAGGAATGGGACACGGACTCCTACGAGCAGTACTTC
few	TRBV11-1	TRBD1	TRBJ1-6	CASSSPGQGDSPLHF	TGTGCCAGCAGCTCTCCGGGACAGGGTGATTCACCCCTCCACTTT
NA	TRBV6-5	NA	TRBJ2-2	CASSRDSEELFF	TGTGCCAGCAGTAGAGACAGTGAGGAGCTGTTTTTT
NA	TRBV5-1	TRBD2	TRBJ2-3	CASGTSADTQYF	TGCGCCAGCGGGACTAGCGCAGATACGCAGTATTTT
NA	TRBV27	NA	TRBJ2-5	CASGQGKWTQYF	TGTGCCAGCGGCCAGGGGAAATGGACCCAGTACTTC
NA	TRBV11-2	TRBD1	TRBJ1-3	CASSLTGVAGNTIYF	TGTGCCAGCAGCTTAACAGGGGTGGCTGGAAACACCATATATTTT
NA	TRBV10-3	TRBD1	TRBJ2-2	CAISEIDRGDTGELFF	TGTGCCATCAGTGAAATAGACAGGGGGGACACCGGGGAGCTGTTTTTT
NA	TRBV19	NA	TRBJ2-3	CASSIEEGRYTQYF	TGTGCCAGTAGTATAGAAGAGGGCCGGTATACGCAGTATTTT
NA	TRBV18	TRBD2	TRBJ2-3	CASSLLGAGGLSDTQYF	TGTGCCAGCTCACTACTCGGGGCGGGAGGACTGTCAGATACGCAGTATTTT
NA	TRBV6-5	NA	TRBJ1-2	CASSYQGGYTF	TGTGCCAGCAGTTACCAGGGGGGCTACACCTTC